Sequencing of this T cell receptor beta chain was carried out in a study of high-grade serous ovarian cancer treatment subgroups. This table comes from immunoSEQ multiplex PCR, and its TCRdb copy is limited to in-frame clones, with some not included. The data show about 8,000 clones, with roughly 60% seen just once and approximately 5% held by the top ten. Worth noting for this clone: Its antigen is unknown.

Tumor samples were taken before definitive surgery or chemotherapy. From germline, CDR1 is SNHLY and CDR2 FYNNEI. The V and J ends lost 5 bases and 8 bases respectively, with 9 bases between them. The CDR3 consists of 11 residues. General study points: CDR1 and CDR2 were left unanalyzed; analyses focused on CDR3.

Sequencing was carried out using tumor tissue. The rearrangement links TRBV2 to TRBJ1-1; the D is unclear. The receptor was isolated from a human donor with high-grade serous ovarian cancer. The CDR3 DNA reads TGTGCCAGCAGTCCACAGTTAGAAGCTTTCTTT. Its translation is CASSPQLEAFF.